This T cell receptor beta chain was captured by sequencing in a study of Graves' ophthalmopathy and Graves' hyperthyroidism. Amplified material comprised TCR beta CDR3 regions derived from RNA transcripts. The authors performed first-round RT-PCR with HTBI primers and then a second-round multiplex PCR. MiXCR, run by TCRdb on the multiplex PCR reads, gives a single entry per CDR3 protein. The sample contains 300,000 to 500,000 distinct CDR3 sequences, 15% of which appear only once. Ophthalmopathy not arising within 18 months of follow-up defined hyperthyroidism as stable. As diagnostic evidence, clinical symptoms, serum thyroxine, TRAb, thyroid ultrasound and orbital computed tomography were relied upon. In regard to this clonotype: Antigen unknown. A read error may produce the germline difference seen at one junction end.

Germline lookup yields CDR1 SGDLS and CDR2 YYNGEE. This CDR3 contains 15 residues. The study's findings and limits: Among expanded thyroid clonotypes above 0.001 frequency, most also occurred in blood. A 13-signature model separated ophthalmopathy from stable hyperthyroidism, about 90% sensitivity, approximately 80% specificity.

The V gene is TRBV9, the J gene TRBJ1-1, with D unclear. The TCR sequence derives from a woman aged 18-29 years with stable Graves' hyperthyroidism. Material: peripheral blood. The CDR3 is CVSSAWEHQNTEAFF. The CDR3 coding sequence is TGTGTCAGCAGCGCTTGGGAACACCAGAACACTGAAGCTTTCTTT. The full variable domain, completed using reference TRBV9 and TRBJ1-1, is DSGVTQTPKHLITATGQRVTLRCSPRSGDLSVYWYQQSLDQGLQFLIQYYNGEERAKGNILERFSAQQFPDLHSELNLSSLELGDSALYFCVSSAWEHQNTEAFFGQGTRLTVV.